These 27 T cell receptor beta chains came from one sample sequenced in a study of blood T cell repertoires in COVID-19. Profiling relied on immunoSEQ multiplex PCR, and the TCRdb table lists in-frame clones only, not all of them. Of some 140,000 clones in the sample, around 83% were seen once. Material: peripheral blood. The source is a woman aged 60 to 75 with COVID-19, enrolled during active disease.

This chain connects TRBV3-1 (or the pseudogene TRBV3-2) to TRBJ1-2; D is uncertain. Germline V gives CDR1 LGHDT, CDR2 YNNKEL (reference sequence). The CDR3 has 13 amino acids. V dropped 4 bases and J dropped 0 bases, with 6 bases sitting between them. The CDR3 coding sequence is TGTGCCAGCAGCCCACTCACTAACTATGGCTACACCTTC. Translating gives CASSPLTNYGYTF.

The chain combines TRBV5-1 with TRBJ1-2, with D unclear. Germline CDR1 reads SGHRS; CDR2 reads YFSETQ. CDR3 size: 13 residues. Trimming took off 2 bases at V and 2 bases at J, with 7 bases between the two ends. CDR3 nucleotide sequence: TGCGCCAGCAGCTTACTGGTGAACTATGGCTACACCTTC. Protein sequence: CASSLLVNYGYTF. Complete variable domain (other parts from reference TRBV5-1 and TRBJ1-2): KAGVTQTPRYLIKTRGQQVTLSCSPISGHRSVSWYQQTPGQGLQFLFEYFSETQRNKGNFPGRFSGRQFSNSRSEMNVSTLELGDSALYLCASSLLVNYGYTFGSGTRLTVV.

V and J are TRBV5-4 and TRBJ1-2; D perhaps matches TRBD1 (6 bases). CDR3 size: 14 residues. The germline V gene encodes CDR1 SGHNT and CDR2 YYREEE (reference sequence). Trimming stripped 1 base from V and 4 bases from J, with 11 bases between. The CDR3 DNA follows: TGTGCCAGCAGCTTGCCAGGGGAGAGCTATGGCTACACCTTC. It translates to CASSLPGESYGYTF.

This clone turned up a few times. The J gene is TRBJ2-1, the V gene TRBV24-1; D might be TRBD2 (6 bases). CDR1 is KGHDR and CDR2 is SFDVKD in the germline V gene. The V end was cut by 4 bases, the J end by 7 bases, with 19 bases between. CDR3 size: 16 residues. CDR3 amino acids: CATSDPSSPRGNEQFF. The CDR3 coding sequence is TGTGCCACCAGTGACCCCTCCTCCCCCCGGGGGAATGAGCAGTTCTTC.

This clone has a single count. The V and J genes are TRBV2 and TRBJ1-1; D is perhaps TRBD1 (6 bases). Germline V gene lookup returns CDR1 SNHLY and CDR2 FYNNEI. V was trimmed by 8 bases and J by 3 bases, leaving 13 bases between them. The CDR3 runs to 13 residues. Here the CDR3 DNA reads TGTGCCAGCCTTGGACAGAGGTACACTGAAGCTTTCTTT. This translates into CASLGQRYTEAFF.

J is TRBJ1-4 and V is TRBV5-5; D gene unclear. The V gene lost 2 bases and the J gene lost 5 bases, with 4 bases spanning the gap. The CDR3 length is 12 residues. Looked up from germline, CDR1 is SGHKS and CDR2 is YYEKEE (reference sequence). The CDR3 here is CASSFRNEKLFF. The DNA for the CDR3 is TGTGCCAGCAGCTTCAGGAATGAAAAACTGTTTTTT.

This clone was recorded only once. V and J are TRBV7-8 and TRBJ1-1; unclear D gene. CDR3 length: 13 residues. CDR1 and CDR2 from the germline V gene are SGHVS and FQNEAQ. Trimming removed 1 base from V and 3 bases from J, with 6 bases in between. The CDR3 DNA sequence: TGTGCCAGCAGCTTAGGGAGCGACACTGAAGCTTTCTTT. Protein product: CASSLGSDTEAFF. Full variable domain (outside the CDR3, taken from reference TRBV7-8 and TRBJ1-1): GAGVSQSPRYKVAKRGQDVALRCDPISGHVSLFWYQQALGQGPEFLTYFQNEAQLDKSGLPSDRFFAERPEGSVSTLKIQRTQQEDSAVYLCASSLGSDTEAFFGQGTRLTVV.

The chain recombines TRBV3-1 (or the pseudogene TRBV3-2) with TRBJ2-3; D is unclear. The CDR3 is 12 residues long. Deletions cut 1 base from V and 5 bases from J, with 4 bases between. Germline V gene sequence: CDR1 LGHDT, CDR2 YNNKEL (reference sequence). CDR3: CASSQVRDTQYF. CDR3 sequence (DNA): TGTGCCAGCAGCCAAGTCCGAGATACGCAGTATTTT.

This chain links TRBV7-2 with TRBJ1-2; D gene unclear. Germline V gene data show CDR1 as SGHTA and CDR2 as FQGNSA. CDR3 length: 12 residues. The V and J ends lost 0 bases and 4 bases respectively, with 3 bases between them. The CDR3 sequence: CASSLASYGYTF. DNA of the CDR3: TGTGCCAGCAGCTTAGCCAGCTATGGCTACACCTTC.

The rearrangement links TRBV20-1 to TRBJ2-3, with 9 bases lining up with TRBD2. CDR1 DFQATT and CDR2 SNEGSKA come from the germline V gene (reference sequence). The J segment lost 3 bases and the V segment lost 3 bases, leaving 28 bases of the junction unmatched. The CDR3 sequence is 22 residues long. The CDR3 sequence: CSASLTTRGRGGGRAVTDTQYF. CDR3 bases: TGCAGTGCTAGTTTGACGACCCGGGGCAGGGGTGGCGGGAGGGCCGTAACAGATACGCAGTATTTT.

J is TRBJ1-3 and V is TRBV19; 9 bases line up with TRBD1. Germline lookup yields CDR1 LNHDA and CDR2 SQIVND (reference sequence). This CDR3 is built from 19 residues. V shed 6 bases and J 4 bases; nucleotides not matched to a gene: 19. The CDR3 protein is CASSRVPGQGGMSGNTIYF. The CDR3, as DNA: TGTGCCAGTAGCCGTGTCCCGGGACAGGGAGGGATGTCCGGAAACACCATATATTTT.

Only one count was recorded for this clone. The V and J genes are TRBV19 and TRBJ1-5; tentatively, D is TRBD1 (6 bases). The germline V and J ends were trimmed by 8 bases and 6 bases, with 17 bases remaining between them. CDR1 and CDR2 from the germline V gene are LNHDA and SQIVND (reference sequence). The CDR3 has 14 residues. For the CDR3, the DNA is TGTGCCAGTGAGGCTTGGGTAGGGGGTCAGCCCCAGCATTTT. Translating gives CASEAWVGGQPQHF.

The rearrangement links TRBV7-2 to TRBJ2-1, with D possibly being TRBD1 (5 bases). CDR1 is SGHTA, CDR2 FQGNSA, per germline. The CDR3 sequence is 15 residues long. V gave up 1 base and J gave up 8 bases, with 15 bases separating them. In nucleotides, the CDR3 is TGTGCCAGCAGCTTAGAACGGTCTTGGGGCGATGAGCAGTTCTTC. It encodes CASSLERSWGDEQFF.

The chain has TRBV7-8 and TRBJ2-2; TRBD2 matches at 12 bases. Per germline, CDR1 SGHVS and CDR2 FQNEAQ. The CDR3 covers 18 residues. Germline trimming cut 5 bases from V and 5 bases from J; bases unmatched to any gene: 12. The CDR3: CASSPSSSGRATTGELFF. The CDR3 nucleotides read TGTGCCAGCAGCCCCTCCTCTAGCGGGAGGGCCACAACCGGGGAGCTGTTTTTT.

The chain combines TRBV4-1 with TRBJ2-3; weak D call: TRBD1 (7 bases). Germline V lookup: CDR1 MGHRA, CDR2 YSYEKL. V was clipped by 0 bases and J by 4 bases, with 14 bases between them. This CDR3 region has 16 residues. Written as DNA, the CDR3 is TGCGCCAGCAGCCAAGATGACAGGGAGGACTCAGATACGCAGTATTTT. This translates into CASSQDDREDSDTQYF.

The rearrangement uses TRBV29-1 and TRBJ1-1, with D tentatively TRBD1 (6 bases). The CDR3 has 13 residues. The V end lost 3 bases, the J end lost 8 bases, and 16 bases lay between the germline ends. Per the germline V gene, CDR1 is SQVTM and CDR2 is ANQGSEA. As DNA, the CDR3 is TGCAGCGTTGATAGGGCGACAGGCCTCGAAGCTTTCTTT. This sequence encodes CSVDRATGLEAFF. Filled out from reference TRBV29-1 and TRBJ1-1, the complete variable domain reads SAVISQKPSRDICQRGTSLTIQCQVDSQVTMMFWYRQQPGQSLTLIATANQGSEATYESGFVIDKFPISRPNLTFSTLTVSNMSPEDSSIYLCSVDRATGLEAFFGQGTRLTVV.

The CDR3 region has the DNA TGCAGCGTCGAGGACATGACTTATGGCTACACCTTC. Its translation is CSVEDMTYGYTF. This chain connects TRBV29-1 to TRBJ1-2, with a possible D match to TRBD1 (5 bases). The CDR3 loop spans 12 amino acids. Germline CDR1 is SQVTM and CDR2 is ANQGSEA. Trimming took 6 bases from V and 5 from J, leaving 13 bases between them.

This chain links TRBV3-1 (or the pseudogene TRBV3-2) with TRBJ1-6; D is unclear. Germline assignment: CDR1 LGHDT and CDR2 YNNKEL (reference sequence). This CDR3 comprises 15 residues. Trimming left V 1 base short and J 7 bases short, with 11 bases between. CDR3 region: CASSQGGGSNSPLHF. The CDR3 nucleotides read TGTGCCAGCAGCCAAGGAGGCGGTTCCAATTCACCCCTCCACTTT.

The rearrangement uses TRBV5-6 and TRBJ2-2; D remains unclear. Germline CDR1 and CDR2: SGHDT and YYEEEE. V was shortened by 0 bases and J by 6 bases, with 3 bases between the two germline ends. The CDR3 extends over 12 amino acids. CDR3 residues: CASSLVAGELFF. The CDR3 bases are TGTGCCAGCAGCTTGGTCGCCGGGGAGCTGTTTTTT.

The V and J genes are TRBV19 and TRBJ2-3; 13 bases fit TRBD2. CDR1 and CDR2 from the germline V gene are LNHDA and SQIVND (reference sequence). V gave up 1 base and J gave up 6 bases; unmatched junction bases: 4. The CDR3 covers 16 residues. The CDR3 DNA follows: TGTGCCAGTAGTATAGTCGGGACTAGCGGGGAGGATACGCAGTATTTT. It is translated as CASSIVGTSGEDTQYF.

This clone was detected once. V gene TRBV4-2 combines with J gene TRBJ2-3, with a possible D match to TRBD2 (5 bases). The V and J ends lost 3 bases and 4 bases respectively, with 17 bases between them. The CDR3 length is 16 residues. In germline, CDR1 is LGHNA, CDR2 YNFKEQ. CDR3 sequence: CASSHRPAGGADTQYF. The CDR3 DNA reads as TGTGCCAGCAGCCACAGGCCAGCAGGAGGTGCAGATACGCAGTATTTT.

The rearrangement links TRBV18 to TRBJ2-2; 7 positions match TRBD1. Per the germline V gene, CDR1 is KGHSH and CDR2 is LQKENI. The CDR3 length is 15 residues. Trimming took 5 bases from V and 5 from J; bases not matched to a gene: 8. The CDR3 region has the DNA TGTGCCAGCTCAGGCCAGGGACAGCCGACCGGGGAGCTGTTTTTT. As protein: CASSGQGQPTGELFF.

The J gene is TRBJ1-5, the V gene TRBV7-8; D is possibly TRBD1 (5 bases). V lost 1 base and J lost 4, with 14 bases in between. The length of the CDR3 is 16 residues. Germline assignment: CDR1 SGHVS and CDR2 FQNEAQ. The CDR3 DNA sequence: TGTGCCAGCAGCTTAGTGGACAACCTAAGGAATCAGCCCCAGCATTTT. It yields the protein CASSLVDNLRNQPQHF.

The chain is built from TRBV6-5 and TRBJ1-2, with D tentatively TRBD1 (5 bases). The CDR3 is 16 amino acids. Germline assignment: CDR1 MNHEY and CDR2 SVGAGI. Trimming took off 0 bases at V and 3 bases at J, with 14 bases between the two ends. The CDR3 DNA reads TGTGCCAGCAGTTACTCGGGGAGGGGAATAGACTATGGCTACACCTTC. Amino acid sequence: CASSYSGRGIDYGYTF.

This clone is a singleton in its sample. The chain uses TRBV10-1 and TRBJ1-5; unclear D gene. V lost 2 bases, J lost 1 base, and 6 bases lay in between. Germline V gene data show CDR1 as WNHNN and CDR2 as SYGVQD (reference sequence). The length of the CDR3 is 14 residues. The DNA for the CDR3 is TGCGCCAGCAGTGAGGGAGGAAGCAATCAGCCCCAGCATTTT. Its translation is CASSEGGSNQPQHF.

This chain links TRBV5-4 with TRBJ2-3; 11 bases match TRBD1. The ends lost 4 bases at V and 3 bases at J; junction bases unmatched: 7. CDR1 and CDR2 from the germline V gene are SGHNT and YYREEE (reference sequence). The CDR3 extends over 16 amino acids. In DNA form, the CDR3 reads TGTGCCAGCAGCACGGGACAGGGGGTAGGGACAGATACGCAGTATTTT. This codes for CASSTGQGVGTDTQYF.

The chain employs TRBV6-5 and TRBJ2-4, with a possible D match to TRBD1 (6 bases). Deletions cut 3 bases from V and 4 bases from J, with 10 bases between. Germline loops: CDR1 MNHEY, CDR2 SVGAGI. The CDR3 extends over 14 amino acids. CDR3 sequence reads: CASSYLGAKNIQYF. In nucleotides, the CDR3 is TGTGCCAGCAGTTATTTGGGGGCTAAAAACATTCAGTACTTC.